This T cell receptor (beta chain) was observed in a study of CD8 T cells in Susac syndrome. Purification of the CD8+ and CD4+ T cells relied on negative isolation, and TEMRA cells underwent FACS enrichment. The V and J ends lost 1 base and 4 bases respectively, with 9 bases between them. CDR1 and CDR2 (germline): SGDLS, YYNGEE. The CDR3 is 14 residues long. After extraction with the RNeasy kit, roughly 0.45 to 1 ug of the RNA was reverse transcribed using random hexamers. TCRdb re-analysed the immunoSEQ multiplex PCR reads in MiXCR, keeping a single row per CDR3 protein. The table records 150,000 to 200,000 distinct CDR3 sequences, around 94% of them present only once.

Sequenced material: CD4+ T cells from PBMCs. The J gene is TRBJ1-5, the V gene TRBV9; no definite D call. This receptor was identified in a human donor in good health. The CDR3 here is CASSVPRKNQPQHF. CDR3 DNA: TGTGCCAGCAGCGTACCTCGGAAAAATCAGCCCCAGCATTTT.